Sequencing of this T cell receptor (beta chain) was carried out in a study of cytomegalovirus exposure and HLA in healthy donors. CDR1 is SGHTA and CDR2 is FQGTGA in the germline V gene. CDR3 length: 14 residues. The V gene lost 5 bases and the J gene lost 4 bases, with 14 bases spanning the gap. On this clone: The target antigen is unknown.

Sequencing used immunoSEQ multiplex PCR; TCRdb keeps in-frame clones, though not all of them. The sample records 180,000 or so clones, approximately 86% being singletons. Study conclusions and caveats: Rare TCR sequences predominated, though certain public TCRs were found in many donors. In vitro assays verified that a few CMV-associated chains recognized CMV antigens specifically. Cytomegalovirus-associated status was assigned to around 160 TCR beta chains.

This chain uses TRBV7-3 with TRBJ1-1; D is unclear. Specimen: PBMCs. This TCR derives from a man between 18 and 29 years old in good health and CMV-seropositive. In nucleotides, the CDR3 is TGTGCCAGCAGCCTCGCCCCGGGAGGCACTGAAGCTTTCTTT. Encoded protein: CASSLAPGGTEAFF.